One and the same sample provided the 25 T cell receptor beta chains below, sequenced in a study of CD8+CD57+ T cells in acquired aplastic anemia. According to the study, genomic DNA was the template for TCR beta VDJ and CDR3 profiling. One entry per CDR3 protein, called by TCRdb with MiXCR from the reads. The sample has under 200,000 distinct CDR3 sequences, over 40% seen once; the top ten hold around 1.8%. Patients chosen for sequencing had CD8+CD57+ cells that had expanded, as shown by flow cytometry. The sample consisted of sorted CD4+, CD8+, or CD8+CD57+ T cells (not recorded which) from PBMCs. These receptors all come from a human donor with aplastic anemia.

CDR3 sequence reads: CAISESGAGTEAFF. DNA for the CDR3: TGTGCCATCAGTGAATCCGGGGCAGGCACTGAAGCTTTCTTT. V is TRBV10-3 and J is TRBJ1-1; D perhaps matches TRBD1 (5 bases). Trimming pared 3 bases from V and 4 bases from J, leaving 12 bases between. Germline lookup yields CDR1 ENHRY and CDR2 SYGVKD. The CDR3 consists of 14 residues.

This clonotype was detected ten times or more. V usage is TRBV7-2 and J usage is TRBJ2-3; no clear D gene. V lost 4 bases and J 2 bases, leaving 4 bases between the germline ends. CDR1 is SGHTA, CDR2 FQGNSA, per germline. CDR3 length: 12 amino acids. The CDR3 DNA reads TGTGCCAGCAGCTCTGTCACAGATACGCAGTATTTT. This codes for CASSSVTDTQYF.

The chain employs TRBV7-3 and TRBJ1-6; D is ambiguous. CDR1 and CDR2 from the germline V gene are SGHTA and FQGTGA. The V gene lost 5 bases and the J gene lost 6 bases, with 8 bases spanning the gap. The CDR3 covers 13 residues. The CDR3 loop is CASSVSLNSPLHF. The CDR3, as DNA: TGTGCCAGCAGCGTCTCACTTAATTCACCCCTCCACTTT.

In this sample, this clonotype turned up once. The chain employs TRBV19 and TRBJ1-5, with no clear D. The CDR3 has 13 residues. Trimming stripped 4 bases from V and 11 bases from J, with 15 bases between. From germline, CDR1 is LNHDA and CDR2 SQIVND (reference sequence). The CDR3 DNA reads as TGTGCCAGTAGTACTATGGCGAGGGTGTCCCAGCATTTT. This translates into CASSTMARVSQHF.

This chain uses TRBV7-8 with TRBJ2-7, with 7 bases that match TRBD1. This CDR3 is 14 amino acids long. Germline CDR1 is SGHVS and CDR2 is FQNEAQ. V shed 5 bases, J shed 6 bases, and the junction held 10 bases outside the gene matches. DNA of the CDR3: TGTGCCAGCAGCCGTGACAGGGATGCTAGCGAGCAGTACTTC. It specifies CASSRDRDASEQYF.

This clonotype was observed at least ten times. The chain combines TRBV7-9 with TRBJ1-1; the D gene is possibly TRBD1 (5 bases). The germline gives CDR1 SEHNR, CDR2 FQNEAQ (reference sequence). The CDR3 has 12 residues. Trimming stripped 5 bases from V and 7 bases from J, with 11 bases between. CDR3 in amino acids: CASSVRDGEAFF. In DNA form, the CDR3 reads TGTGCCAGCAGCGTCCGGGACGGTGAAGCTTTCTTT.

On this clonotype: The CDR3 does not end in the conserved phenylalanine or tryptophan, so this is likely a read error. The gene calls are TRBV2 and TRBJ2-5; D might be TRBD2 (6 bases). V gave up 4 bases and J gave up 7 bases, with 10 bases separating them. The CDR3 is made up of 12 amino acids. The germline gives CDR1 SNHLY, CDR2 FYNNEI. The CDR3 is CASSGNGGTQYL. DNA for the CDR3: TGTGCCAGCAGTGGGAACGGGGGGACCCAGTACCTC.

This clonotype was observed at least ten times. The chain is built from TRBV6-1 and TRBJ1-2; weak D call: TRBD1 (5 bases). Between the trimmed V and J ends, which lost 8 bases and 0 bases, there was a span of 10 bases. Germline V lookup: CDR1 MNHNS, CDR2 SASEGT. The CDR3 loop spans 13 amino acids. CDR3: CASGQTANYGYTF. CDR3 bases: TGTGCCAGCGGGCAGACAGCTAACTATGGCTACACCTTC.

The J gene is TRBJ1-2, the V gene TRBV6-5, with TRBD1 identical over 7 bases. This CDR3 contains 16 residues. The V gene's germline CDR1 is MNHEY and CDR2 SVGAGI. The V segment lost 0 bases and the J segment 4 bases; nucleotides outside the gene matches: 8. In DNA form, the CDR3 reads TGTGCCAGCAGTTACTCGAGTCCAGGGGGGGGCTATGGCTACACCTTC. Translation gives CASSYSSPGGGYGYTF.

V and J are TRBV19 and TRBJ1-4; 11 positions match TRBD1. J was trimmed by 3 bases and V by 7 bases; bases with no gene match: 4. Germline assignment: CDR1 LNHDA and CDR2 SQIVND (reference sequence). The CDR3 has 15 amino acids. CDR3 loop: CASTSGQGANEKLFF. In DNA form, the CDR3 reads TGTGCCAGTACCTCGGGACAGGGGGCTAATGAAAAACTGTTTTTT.

The chain employs TRBV6-2 or TRBV6-3 and TRBJ2-3, with TRBD2 matching over 7 bases. There are 14 residues in the CDR3. The germline V gene has CDR1 MNHEY and CDR2 SVGEGT. Unmatched junction bases numbered 2, after V lost 1 base and J lost 4 bases. The CDR3 region is CASSYLTSSDTQYF. The CDR3 region has the DNA TGTGCCAGCAGTTACTTGACTAGCTCAGATACGCAGTATTTT.

This clonotype was detected a few times. This may arise from a read error, as a much more abundant clone is one base away. The chain has TRBV2 and TRBJ2-2; tentative D call: TRBD2 (5 bases). The CDR3 contains 16 residues. Germline lookup yields CDR1 SNHLY and CDR2 FYNNEI. Between the trimmed V and J ends, which lost 5 bases and 1 base, there was a span of 14 bases. CDR3 coding DNA: TGTGCCAGCAGTAAAAGAAGCGGCAAGAACACCGGGGAGCTGTTTTTT. Its translation is CASSKRSGKNTGELFF.

V usage is TRBV19 and J usage is TRBJ2-5, with TRBD2 matching 9 bases. Trimming at V came to 4 bases and at J to 4 bases, leaving 7 bases not matched to a gene. Germline V gene sequence: CDR1 LNHDA, CDR2 SQIVND (reference sequence). This CDR3 spans 15 amino acids. The CDR3 nucleotides read TGTGCCAGTAGTACCGTAGCGGGAGTTCGAGAGACCCAGTACTTC. Its protein product is CASSTVAGVRETQYF.

This clonotype has just a few counts. One end of the junction fails to match germline, which may point to a read error. This sequence joins TRBV11-1 and TRBJ2-3, with TRBD2 matching 10 bases. Germline V gives CDR1 SGHAT, CDR2 FQDESV (reference sequence). CDR3 size: 15 residues. For the CDR3, the DNA is TGTGCCAGCAGCCTAGCGGGAGTTGCCACAGATACGCAGTATTTT. This codes for CASSLAGVATDTQYF. Filled out from reference TRBV11-1 and TRBJ2-3, the complete variable domain reads EAEVAQSPRYKITEKSQAVAFWCDPISGHATLYWYRQILGQGPELLVQFQDESVVDDSQLPKDRFSAERLKGVDSTLKIQPAELGDSAMYLCASSLAGVATDTQYFGPGTRLTVL.

The chain recombines TRBV7-6 with TRBJ2-3, with 9 nucleotides matching TRBD2. The J segment lost 3 bases and the V segment lost 0 bases, leaving 4 bases of the junction unmatched. From germline, CDR1 is SGHVS and CDR2 FNYEAQ. The CDR3 consists of 16 residues. Written as DNA, the CDR3 is TGTGCCAGCAGCTTAGCAGGCGGGGGGGGTACAGATACGCAGTATTTT. This codes for CASSLAGGGGTDTQYF.

This rearrangement joins TRBV19 to TRBJ2-1; 8 positions agree with TRBD1. Trimming removed 3 bases from V and 0 bases from J; junction bases left unmatched: 7. The CDR3 extends over 17 amino acids. CDR1 is LNHDA and CDR2 is SQIVND in the germline V gene (reference sequence). CDR3 sequence (DNA): TGTGCCAGTAGTATCCCCAGGGGGCAAAGCTCCTACAATGAGCAGTTCTTC. Amino acids: CASSIPRGQSSYNEQFF.

V gene TRBV10-3 combines with J gene TRBJ2-1, with 7 bases that match TRBD1. V was clipped by 4 bases and J by 8 bases; unmatched bases: 17. This CDR3 is 17 amino acids long. In germline, CDR1 is ENHRY, CDR2 SYGVKD. The CDR3, as DNA: TGTGCCATCAGTGCCGGGACAGCGGATACCCGAGTCCATGAGCAGTTCTTC. The encoded protein is CAISAGTADTRVHEQFF.

The genes are TRBV2 and TRBJ2-5; no definite D call. The CDR3 spans 11 residues. The germline V and J ends were trimmed by 3 bases and 9 bases, with 8 bases remaining between them. CDR1 is SNHLY, CDR2 FYNNEI, per germline. Here the CDR3 DNA reads TGTGCCAGCAGTGATGGTGGGCCCCAGTACTTC. It encodes CASSDGGPQYF.

The chain uses TRBV15 and TRBJ1-2, with D unresolved. CDR1 LNHNV and CDR2 YYDKDF come from the germline V gene (reference sequence). The CDR3 is 17 amino acids. Between the trimmed V and J ends, which lost 0 bases and 0 bases, there was a span of 14 bases. This CDR3 is CATSRDRGKSANYGYTF. In nucleotides, the CDR3 is TGTGCCACCAGCAGAGATCGAGGGAAGTCCGCTAACTATGGCTACACCTTC.

J is TRBJ1-2 and V is TRBV28, with D hard to call. Trimming removed 8 bases from V and 8 bases from J, with 21 bases in between. The CDR3 is 14 amino acids. Germline CDR1 MDHEN, CDR2 SYDVKM. This CDR3 is CASGAVRELEGYTF. In nucleotides, the CDR3 is TGTGCCAGCGGTGCCGTAAGGGAACTGGAAGGCTACACCTTC.

In its sample, this clonotype was seen many times. V is TRBV18 and J is TRBJ2-7; TRBD1 or TRBD2 may be the D gene (5 bases each). V shed 4 bases and J shed 5 bases, with 9 bases lying between them. Germline loops: CDR1 KGHSH, CDR2 LQKENI. The CDR3 is 12 amino acids. In DNA, the CDR3 is TGTGCCAGCTCACAGTTGGGGGACGAGCAGTACTTC. Its translation is CASSQLGDEQYF.

This clonotype was detected ten times or more. This chain joins TRBV25-1 and TRBJ1-2; 8 nucleotides align to TRBD1. With 3 bases clipped from V and 3 bases from J, the junction kept 6 bases outside the gene matches. The CDR3 spans 15 residues. Germline CDR1 and CDR2: MGHDK and SYGVNS. The CDR3 sequence: CASSDMTGADYGYTF. The CDR3 DNA is TGTGCCAGCAGTGATATGACAGGGGCTGACTATGGCTACACCTTC.

This clonotype was seen repeatedly, ten times or more. The chain is built from TRBV6-4 and TRBJ1-2, with D maybe TRBD1 (5 bases). V lost 4 bases and J 2 bases, leaving 8 bases between the germline ends. The CDR3 has 13 residues. The V gene's germline CDR1 is MRHNA and CDR2 SNTAGT. The CDR3 loop is CASSGAGNYGYTF. CDR3 sequence (DNA): TGTGCCAGCAGTGGGGCAGGGAACTATGGCTACACCTTC.

The chain couples TRBV25-1 to TRBJ2-6; D may be TRBD1 (7 bases). Deletions cut 2 bases from V and 0 bases from J, with 11 bases between. Looked up from germline, CDR1 is MGHDK and CDR2 is SYGVNS. This CDR3 is built from 17 residues. The CDR3 DNA sequence: TGTGCCAGCAGTGAAGGCGGGACAGCCTCTGGGGCCAACGTCCTGACTTTC. This translates into CASSEGGTASGANVLTF. The entire variable domain, with the rest obtained from reference TRBV25-1 and TRBJ2-6, is as follows: EADIYQTPRYLVIGTGKKITLECSQTMGHDKMYWYQQDPGMELHLIHYSYGVNSTEKGDLSSESTVSRIRTEHFPLTLESARPSHTSQYLCASSEGGTASGANVLTFGAGSRLTVL.

The sample holds many counts of this clonotype. The chain combines TRBV9 with TRBJ1-3; D possibly corresponds to TRBD1 (6 bases). The germline V gene has CDR1 SGDLS and CDR2 YYNGEE. The CDR3 length is 16 residues. The V end was cut by 4 bases, the J end by 3 bases, with 17 bases between. The CDR3 DNA reads TGTGCCAGCAGCCTATGGGACACGGGAGGTGGAAACACCATATATTTT. Translating gives CASSLWDTGGGNTIYF.